The rows below give T cell receptor beta chains drawn from one sample of a study of blood T cell repertoires in COVID-19. The assay was immunoSEQ multiplex PCR, and TCRdb's table has in-frame clones only and misses some. The sample records over 200,000 clones, roughly four fifths being singletons. The material sequenced was PBMCs or T cells enriched from blood (not recorded which). The receptors were sampled from a man in his 60s who had recovered from COVID-19. Each CDR3 is given with its conserved first and last residue. The D gene is left open where the match is weak. Only some rows state a clone size, as once, few, many or a class for expanded clones.

j_call d_call clone_size v_call cdr3_nt cdr3_aa
TRBJ1-1 TRBD1 - TRBV6-1 TGTGCCAGCAGACCGGACAGGGGCTTCTCTGAAGCTTTCTTT CASRPDRGFSEAFF
TRBJ1-4 TRBD1 - TRBV7-9 TGTGCCAGCAGCCAGGGACAGACGAATGAAAAACTGTTTTTT CASSQGQTNEKLFF
TRBJ2-1 TRBD2 - TRBV7-2 TGTGCCAGCAGCTTAGGAACTAGCGGGGGGATCAATGAGCAGTTCTTC CASSLGTSGGINEQFF
TRBJ1-4 - - TRBV12-3/TRBV12-4 TGTGCCAGCAGTTCAGAGGTTGGTGAAAAACTGTTTTTT CASSSEVGEKLFF
TRBJ1-1 - - TRBV5-1 TGCGCCAGCAGCTTGAGAGGGGGCACTGAAGCTTTCTTT CASSLRGGTEAFF
TRBJ1-5 - - TRBV19 TGTGCCAGTAGTGTCGACTTGAATCAGCCCCAGCATTTT CASSVDLNQPQHF
TRBJ1-1 - few TRBV2 TGTGCCAGCAGTCCCGGACAGCACACTGAAGCTTTCTTT CASSPGQHTEAFF
TRBJ1-2 TRBD1 - TRBV2 TGTGCCAGCAGCGGACAGGGCGACTATGGCTACACCTTC CASSGQGDYGYTF
TRBJ2-1 TRBD2 - TRBV9 TGTGCCAGCAGCCTAGCGGGGGTGGCGAATGAGCAGTTCTTC CASSLAGVANEQFF
TRBJ2-5 - - TRBV6-5 TGTGCCAGCAGCCAACGGCTAGTTCGCCAAGAGACCCAGTACTTC CASSQRLVRQETQYF
TRBJ1-5 - once TRBV2 TGTGCCAGCTGTGGGGGGCTCTCCGGTCAGAGCAATCAGCCCCAGCATTTT CASCGGLSGQSNQPQHF
TRBJ1-1 - - TRBV28 TGTGCCAGCAGTTCCCAAGGGGCAGATAACACTGAAGCTTTCTTT CASSSQGADNTEAFF
TRBJ2-7 TRBD2 - TRBV6-5 TGTGCCAGCAGTTACCCTGGTCTAGCGGCGAACGAGCAGTACTTC CASSYPGLAANEQYF
TRBJ2-5 TRBD2 - TRBV5-1 TGCGCCAGCAGCCCAAGAGGTAGCTTAGCGGGGGTGGAGACCCAGTACTTC CASSPRGSLAGVETQYF
TRBJ1-1 - - TRBV12-3/TRBV12-4 TGTGCCAGCAGTCTCTCAGAGAACACTGAAGCTTTCTTT CASSLSENTEAFF
TRBJ2-5 TRBD2 few TRBV9 TGTGCCAGCAGCGTAGGGTACGGGGGGGGCCCAGAGACCCAGTACTTC CASSVGYGGGPETQYF
TRBJ1-1 - - TRBV19 TGTGCCAGTAGTATGGCGGGCGGAACTGAAGCTTTCTTT CASSMAGGTEAFF
TRBJ1-4 - - TRBV21-1 TGTGCCAGCAGCAAAAGAGGGGGGGCTAATGAAAAACTGTTTTTT CASSKRGGANEKLFF
TRBJ1-3 TRBD1 - TRBV11-2 TGTGCCAGCAGCCCCCGGACAGGTTCTGGAAACACCATATATTTT CASSPRTGSGNTIYF
TRBJ1-5 - - TRBV9 TGTGCCAGCAGCCGCGGAGGCTCTCAGCCCCAGCATTTT CASSRGGSQPQHF
TRBJ1-1 - few TRBV9 TGTGCCAGCAGCGTAGCTCCGCCAGGGAACACTGAAGCTTTCTTT CASSVAPPGNTEAFF
TRBJ1-5 TRBD1 - TRBV11-3 TGTGCCAGCAGCCAGGGGGCGGGCAATCAGCCCCAGCATTTT CASSQGAGNQPQHF
TRBJ2-4 - - TRBV7-2 TGTGCCAGCAGCTTAGGGCAGGGCTTTGCCAAAAACATTCAGTACTTC CASSLGQGFAKNIQYF
TRBJ2-4 TRBD1 - TRBV6-5 TGTGCCAGCAGACCCACAGGGGATCCCAAAAACATTCAGTACTTC CASRPTGDPKNIQYF
TRBJ2-4 - once TRBV27 TGTGCCAGCAGTTTAGACACCGAAACGGCTCAGTACTTC CASSLDTETAQYF
TRBJ1-1 - - TRBV19 TGTGCCAGTAGACCCATGGGGGGGGAAACTGAAGCTTTCTTT CASRPMGGETEAFF
TRBJ1-1 - - TRBV5-1 TGCGCCAGCAGCCCCAGCTTGGTCCGCGGGACTGAAGCTTTCTTT CASSPSLVRGTEAFF
TRBJ2-3 - - TRBV12-3/TRBV12-4 TGTGCCAGCAGCGACACAGCCACAGATACGCAGTATTTT CASSDTATDTQYF
TRBJ2-6 - - TRBV7-3 TGTGCCAGCAGCTTAGTGTCTATCCGATCTGGGGCCAACGTCCTGACTTTC CASSLVSIRSGANVLTF
TRBJ2-3 - - TRBV19 TGTGCCAGTAGTCCGCTCCGGGGGGCCGGCACAGATACGCAGTATTTT CASSPLRGAGTDTQYF
TRBJ2-3 TRBD1 - TRBV7-9 TGTGCCAGCAGCCCAACCGGGACAGGGGGCGATACGCAGTATTTT CASSPTGTGGDTQYF
TRBJ2-3 TRBD1 - TRBV7-8 TGTGCCAGCAGCTATGACAGGGTCGCGACAGATACGCAGTATTTT CASSYDRVATDTQYF
TRBJ1-1 - - TRBV4-2 TGTGCCAGCAGCCAAGATTCGGGGCAGGGGCATACTGAAGCTTTCTTT CASSQDSGQGHTEAFF
TRBJ2-7 - - TRBV5-1 TGCGCCAGCAGCTTTGGCGGCAGAGCCTACGAGCAGTACTTC CASSFGGRAYEQYF
TRBJ1-4 TRBD1 - TRBV6-6 TGTGCCAGCGCGGGCGCAGGGGGAATTGAAAAACTGTTTTTT CASAGAGGIEKLFF
TRBJ2-7 TRBD2 - TRBV9 TGTGCCAGCAGCGTAGACCCTAGCGGGGATACCTACGAGCAGTACTTC CASSVDPSGDTYEQYF
TRBJ2-7 - - TRBV11-3 TGTGCCAGCAGCTTATCTCCCCCGGACAGCATTTACTACGAGCAGTACTTC CASSLSPPDSIYYEQYF
TRBJ2-2 TRBD1 - TRBV25-1 TGTGCCAGCAGGCTCGGACAGGGAACCGGGGAGCTGTTTTTT CASRLGQGTGELFF
TRBJ1-4 - - TRBV6-5 TGTGCCAGCAGTTACTCGATGGGGGCGCGGGATGAAAAACTGTTTTTT CASSYSMGARDEKLFF
TRBJ1-1 - once TRBV19 TGTGCCAGTAGTATAGATAGAGTGAACACTGAAGCTTTCTTT CASSIDRVNTEAFF
TRBJ1-1 - few TRBV19 TGTGCTAGTCGGGTGATGCGGCAGGGCTCGCACACTGAAGCTTTCTTT CASRVMRQGSHTEAFF
TRBJ1-1 - - TRBV5-1 TGCGCCAGCAGAGCATTTCGAGCCGGGTCGAGCACTGAAGCTTTCTTT CASRAFRAGSSTEAFF
TRBJ2-1 TRBD1 - TRBV6-5 TGTGCCAGCAGCGGACAGGGGGGCAATGAGCAGTTCTTC CASSGQGGNEQFF
TRBJ1-2 - - TRBV11-3 TGTGCCATTTCGGACAGTCCTAACTATGGCTACACCTTC CAISDSPNYGYTF
TRBJ1-1 - few TRBV27 TGTGCCAGCAGTGCTTCAGGGTCGTGGAACACTGAAGCTTTCTTT CASSASGSWNTEAFF
TRBJ1-1 - few TRBV9 TGTGCCAGCAGCGTTGGGCCGAACACTGAAGCTTTCTTT CASSVGPNTEAFF
TRBJ2-7 TRBD1 - TRBV28 TGTGCCAGCAGTTCCCCGGACAGGGCCGACGAGCAGTACTTC CASSSPDRADEQYF